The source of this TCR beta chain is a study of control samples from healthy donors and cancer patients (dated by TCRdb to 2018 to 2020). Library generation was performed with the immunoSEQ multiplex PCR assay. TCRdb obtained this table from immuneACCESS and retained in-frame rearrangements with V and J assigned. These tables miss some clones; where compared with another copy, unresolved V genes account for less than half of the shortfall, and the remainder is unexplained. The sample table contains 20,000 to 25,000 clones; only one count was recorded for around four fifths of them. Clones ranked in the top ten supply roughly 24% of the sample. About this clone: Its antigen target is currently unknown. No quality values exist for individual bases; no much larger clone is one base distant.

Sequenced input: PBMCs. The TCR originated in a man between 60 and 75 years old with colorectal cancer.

The nucleotide sequence reads TGTGCCAGCTCAGAAGCAGGGGGCTTCAACACCGGGGAGCTGTTTTTT. Translated, it reads CASSEAGGFNTGELFF. The rearrangement joined TRBV18 to TRBJ2-2; TRBD1 aligns with 8 central bases. The CDR3, from cysteine to phenylalanine, totals 16 residues. Only CDR3 DNA remains: 48 bases, in frame from the first base. The germline V gene gives CDR1 as KGHSH and CDR2 as LQKENI. Germline trimming amounts to 5 bases on V and 2 bases on J, with 7 as the count of junction bases outside the gene matches.